This TCR beta chain was observed in a study of blood T cell repertoires in COVID-19. J gave up 1 base and V 5 bases, and 5 bases lay outside the gene matches. Germline V CDR1 and CDR2: KGHSH, LQKENI. This CDR3 comprises 15 residues. Assay used: immunoSEQ multiplex PCR; TCRdb lists only in-frame clones, some missing. In the table there are roughly 150,000 clones, about 85% of which are singletons. Input material: PBMCs or T cells enriched from blood (not recorded which). The rearrangement joins TRBV18 to TRBJ2-7; 10 bases are a match to TRBD1. The receptor was isolated from a woman aged 50 to 60 who had recovered from COVID-19. CDR3 protein: CASSSGTGVSYEQYF. CDR3 DNA sequence: TGTGCCAGCTCATCCGGGACAGGGGTTTCCTACGAGCAGTACTTC.